This entry concerns a single T cell receptor beta chain. Trimming removed 0 bases at V and 3 bases at J, with 13 bases between. Germline-derived CDR1 and CDR2 are SGHRS and YFSETQ. The CDR3 sequence is 16 residues long. This entry is derived from a study of blood T cell repertoires in COVID-19. Study background: The origin of the acute and convalescent COVID-19 samples was the United States, Italy and Spain.

Recruits, aged 18 to 89 years, lived in 24 US areas. Per the original methods: For nucleated cells, counts were estimated from reference gene primer amplification. Sequenced by immunoSEQ multiplex PCR; TCRdb stores in-frame clones only, minus some. The D gene and trimming were derived from the DNA, and the V and J assignments and clone size from that table. The repertoire holds approximately 230,000 clones, with about nine tenths as singletons. The receptor comes from a woman in her twenties or thirties with acute COVID-19. The sequenced sample was PBMCs or T cells enriched from blood (not recorded which). The chain links TRBV5-1 to TRBJ1-3; D uncertain. The chain's CDR3 is CASSLELRKRGNTIYF. The CDR3 nucleotides are TGCGCCAGCAGCTTGGAGCTCCGAAAGCGTGGAAACACCATATATTTT.